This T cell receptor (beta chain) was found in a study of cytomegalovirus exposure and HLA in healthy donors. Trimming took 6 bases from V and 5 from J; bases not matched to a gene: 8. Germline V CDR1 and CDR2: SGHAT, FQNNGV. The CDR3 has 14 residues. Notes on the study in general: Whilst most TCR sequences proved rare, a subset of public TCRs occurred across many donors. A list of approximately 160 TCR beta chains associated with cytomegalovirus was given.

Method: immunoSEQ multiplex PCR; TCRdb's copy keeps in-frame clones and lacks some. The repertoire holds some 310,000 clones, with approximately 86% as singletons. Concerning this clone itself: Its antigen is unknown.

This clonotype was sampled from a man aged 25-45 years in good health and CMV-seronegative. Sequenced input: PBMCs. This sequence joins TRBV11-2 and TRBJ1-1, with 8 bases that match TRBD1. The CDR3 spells CASRVDRGRTEAFF. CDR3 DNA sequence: TGTGCCAGCAGGGTTGACAGGGGTCGAACTGAAGCTTTCTTT.